These 4 T cell receptor beta chains originate from one sample sequenced in a study of OX40 agonist ivuxolimab in advanced cancers. Sequenced by immunoSEQ multiplex PCR; TCRdb stores in-frame clones only, minus some. Found here are around 21,000 clones, about 83% of them singletons; the top ten hold 37%. The source was CD4+ or CD8+ T cells sorted from blood, collected in a trial of the OX40 agonist ivuxolimab. These receptors were taken from an adult with an advanced solid tumor such as melanoma, head and neck, liver or kidney cancer.

This clone came up a few times. The gene calls are TRBV27 and TRBJ1-6; D is ambiguous. From germline, CDR1 is MNHEY and CDR2 SMNVEV (reference sequence). Trimming removed 5 bases at V and 10 bases at J, with 15 bases between. The CDR3 contains 14 residues. CDR3 coding DNA: TGTGCCAGCAGTCTCCCCTCCTATTACTCACCCCTCCACTTT. The encoded protein is CASSLPSYYSPLHF.

The chain links TRBV11-2 to TRBJ2-1; 7 positions match TRBD2. V shed 1 base and J 7 bases; nucleotides not matched to a gene: 4. The CDR3 totals 14 residues. Per germline, CDR1 SGHAT and CDR2 FQNNGV. In DNA, the CDR3 is TGTGCCAGCAGCTTAGCGGGGGGTAAAAATGAGCAGTTCTTC. The encoded protein is CASSLAGGKNEQFF. The variable domain in full, with the rest retrieved from reference TRBV11-2 and TRBJ2-1, is EAGVAQSPRYKIIEKRQSVAFWCNPISGHATLYWYQQILGQGPKLLIQFQNNGVVDDSQLPKDRFSAERLKGVDSTLKIQPAKLEDSAVYLCASSLAGGKNEQFFGPGTRLTVL.

By share, this clone counts as medium-sized. The CDR3 reads CASSPNDYGYTF. For the CDR3, the DNA is TGTGCCAGCAGCCCAAATGACTATGGCTACACCTTC. This chain joins TRBV11-2 and TRBJ1-2; D gene ambiguous. V was pared by 5 bases and J by 3 bases, with 7 bases between. The germline CDR1 and CDR2 sequences are SGHAT and FQNNGV. The CDR3 spans 12 residues.

The rearrangement uses TRBV4-1 and TRBJ2-1; 9 bases are shared with TRBD1. CDR1 is MGHRA and CDR2 is YSYEKL in the germline V gene. The length of the CDR3 is 15 residues. The V gene end was trimmed by 1 base and the J gene end by 5 bases; junction bases not matched to a gene: 3. The CDR3 region has the DNA TGCGCCAGCAGCCAAGGAGGGACAGGGAACAATGAGCAGTTCTTC. Translation: CASSQGGTGNNEQFF.